Listed here are 5 T cell receptor beta chains from one sample, sequenced in a study of response to subunit inactivated influenza vaccine. TCRdb re-called the RT-PCR reads through MiXCR, storing one row per CDR3 protein. In the table there are under 550,000 distinct CDR3 sequences, 6% to 9% of which are singletons. Sequenced here: PBMCs from blood, sampled roughly 24 months after vaccination. These receptor sequences come from a man in his fifties or sixties who received an inactivated influenza vaccine.

The count of this clonotype is one. CDR3 region: CASSQLRDEQYF. DNA for the CDR3: TGCGCCAGCAGCCAATTAAGGGACGAGCAGTACTTC. The V and J genes are TRBV4-3 and TRBJ2-7; no clear D. V lost 2 bases and J 5 bases, leaving 7 bases between the germline ends. This CDR3 is 12 amino acids long. Germline CDR1 is LGHNA and CDR2 is YSLEER.

This clonotype was seen a few times. This chain connects TRBV19 to TRBJ1-4; no clear D gene. Germline lookup yields CDR1 LNHDA and CDR2 SQIVND (reference sequence). Trimming took 4 bases from V and 7 from J, leaving 16 bases between them. The CDR3 length is 15 residues. The CDR3 DNA follows: TGTGCCAGTAGTACAGGCCAACAGCTCACTGAAAAACTGTTTTTT. It translates to CASSTGQQLTEKLFF.

This clonotype was seen ten or more times. The rearrangement links TRBV7-9 to TRBJ1-2; no definite D call. V was clipped by 4 bases and J by 6 bases, with 15 bases between them. The CDR3 consists of 14 residues. Per the germline V gene, CDR1 is SEHNR and CDR2 is FQNEAQ (reference sequence). The CDR3 is CASSSSGGKNGYTF. CDR3 DNA sequence: TGTGCCAGCAGCTCGTCGGGAGGGAAAAATGGCTACACCTTC.

The chain recombines TRBV28 with TRBJ1-1; possibly TRBD1 for D (6 bases). V lost 1 base and J lost 4, with 13 bases in between. This CDR3 has 15 amino acids. The V gene's germline CDR1 is MDHEN and CDR2 SYDVKM. Here the CDR3 DNA reads TGTGCCAGCAGTTTATCGGGCAGGGGCAGCACTGAAGCTTTCTTT. As protein: CASSLSGRGSTEAFF.

This clonotype was picked up a small number of times. J is TRBJ2-5 and V is TRBV5-1; TRBD1 agrees at 9 bases. Germline trimming cut 4 bases from V and 5 bases from J; bases unmatched to any gene: 9. In germline, CDR1 is SGHRS, CDR2 YFSETQ. This CDR3 has 15 residues. CDR3 nucleotides: TGCGCCAGCAGCCTTGGGACAGGGCCTTCGGAGACCCAGTACTTC. It encodes CASSLGTGPSETQYF.